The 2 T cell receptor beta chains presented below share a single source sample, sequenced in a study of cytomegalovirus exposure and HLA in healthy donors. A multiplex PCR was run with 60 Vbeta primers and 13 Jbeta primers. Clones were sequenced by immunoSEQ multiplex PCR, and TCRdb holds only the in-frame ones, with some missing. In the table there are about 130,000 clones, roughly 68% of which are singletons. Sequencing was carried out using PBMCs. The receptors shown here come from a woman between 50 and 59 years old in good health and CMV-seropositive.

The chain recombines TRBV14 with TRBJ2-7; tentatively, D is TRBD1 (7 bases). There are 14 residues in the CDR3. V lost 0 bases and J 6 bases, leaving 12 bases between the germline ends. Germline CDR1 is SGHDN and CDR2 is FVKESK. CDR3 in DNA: TGTGCCAGCAGCCAAGAGGTCAGGGGGGCCGAGCAGTACTTC. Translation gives CASSQEVRGAEQYF.

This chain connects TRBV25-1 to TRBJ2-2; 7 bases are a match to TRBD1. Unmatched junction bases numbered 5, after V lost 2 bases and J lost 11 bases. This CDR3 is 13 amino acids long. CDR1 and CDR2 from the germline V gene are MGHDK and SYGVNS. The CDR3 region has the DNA TGTGCCAGCAGTGAACTAGGGGGCGGAGAGCTGTTTTTT. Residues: CASSELGGGELFF.